This entry features one TCR beta chain sequence. What it recognizes is unknown. The data stem from a study of shared clonotypes between healthy human individuals. Overall study findings and caveats: A generally larger estimated richness was seen in naive subsets than in memory subsets. A handful of donors showed sharing of around 5.3% of naive CD4 clonotypes.

CDR3 length: 13 amino acids. Trimming stripped 2 bases from V and 4 bases from J, with 9 bases between. CDR1 is SGDLS, CDR2 YYNGEE, per germline. This table comes from immunoSEQ multiplex PCR, and its TCRdb copy is limited to in-frame clones, with some not included. The sample holds about 2 million clones, approximately 94% seen once. CD45RO-negative cells were positively selected for CCR7, leaving out terminally differentiated effector memory CD45RA+ cells. The sequencing input was naive CD8+ T cells sorted from blood. The TCR sequence derives from a young man in good health. The chain joins TRBV9 to TRBJ1-2; D may be TRBD1 (5 bases). The CDR3 DNA is TGTGCCAGCAGCGTTCAGGGTCCCTATGGCTACACCTTC. Its protein is CASSVQGPYGYTF. Supplemented by reference TRBV9 and TRBJ1-2, the full variable domain reads DSGVTQTPKHLITATGQRVTLRCSPRSGDLSVYWYQQSLDQGLQFLIQYYNGEERAKGNILERFSAQQFPDLHSELNLSSLELGDSALYFCASSVQGPYGYTFGSGTRLTVV.